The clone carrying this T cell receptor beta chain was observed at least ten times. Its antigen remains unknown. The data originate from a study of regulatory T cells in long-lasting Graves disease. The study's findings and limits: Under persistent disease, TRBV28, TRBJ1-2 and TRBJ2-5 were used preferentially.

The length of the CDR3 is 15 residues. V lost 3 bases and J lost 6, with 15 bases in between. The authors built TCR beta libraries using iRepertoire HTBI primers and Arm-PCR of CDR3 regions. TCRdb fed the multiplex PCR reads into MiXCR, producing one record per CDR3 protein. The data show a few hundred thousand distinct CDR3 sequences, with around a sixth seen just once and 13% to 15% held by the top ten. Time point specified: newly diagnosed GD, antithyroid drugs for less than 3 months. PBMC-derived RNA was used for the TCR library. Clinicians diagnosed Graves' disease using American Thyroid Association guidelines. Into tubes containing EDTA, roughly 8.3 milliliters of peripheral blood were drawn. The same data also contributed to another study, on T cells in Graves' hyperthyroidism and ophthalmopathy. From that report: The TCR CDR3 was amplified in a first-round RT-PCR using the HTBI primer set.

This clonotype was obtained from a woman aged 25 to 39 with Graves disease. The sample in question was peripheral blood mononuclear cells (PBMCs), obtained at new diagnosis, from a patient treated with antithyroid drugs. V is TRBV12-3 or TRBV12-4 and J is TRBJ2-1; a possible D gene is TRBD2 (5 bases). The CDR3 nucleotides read TGTGCCAGCAGTTTTGTTTCGGGGAGAGGCAATGAGCAGTTCTTC. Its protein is CASSFVSGRGNEQFF.